This TCR beta chain was retrieved from a study of neurological immune-mediated disorders. CDR1 and CDR2 from the germline V gene are MDHEN and SYDVKM. The CDR3 contains 12 residues. V was cut by 5 bases and J by 4 bases, with 8 bases left in between. Synthesis of cDNA was accomplished via 5'RACE employing 10-nucleotide random UMIs. TCRdb passed the 5' RACE reads through MiXCR, listing each CDR3 protein once. Of tens of thousands of distinct CDR3 sequences in the sample, approximately 4.4% were seen once. General study points: Sharing of CDR3 amino acid sequences among expanded clones across subjects was absent, suggesting private repertoires in all groups.

This clonotype was seen many times. What it recognizes is unknown. Unsorted libraries were generated from 2 million PBMCs held at -80 degrees C. The sample comprised PBMCs. The V call is TRBV28, the J call TRBJ1-2; D gene ambiguous. The source of this sequence is a man aged 50-60 years with multiple sclerosis. The chain's CDR3 is CASSSVIYGYTF. CDR3 nucleotides: TGTGCCAGCAGTAGTGTCATCTATGGCTACACCTTC.